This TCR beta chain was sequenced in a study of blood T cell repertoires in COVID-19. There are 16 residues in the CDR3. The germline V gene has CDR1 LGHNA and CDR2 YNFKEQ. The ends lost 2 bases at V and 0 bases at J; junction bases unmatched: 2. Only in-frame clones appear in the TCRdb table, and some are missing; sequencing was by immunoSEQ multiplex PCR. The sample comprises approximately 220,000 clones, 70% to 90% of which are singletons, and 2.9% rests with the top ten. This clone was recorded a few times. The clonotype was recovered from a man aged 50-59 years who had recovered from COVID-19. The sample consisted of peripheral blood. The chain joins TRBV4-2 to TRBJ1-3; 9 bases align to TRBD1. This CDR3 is CASSQTGQGSGNTIYF. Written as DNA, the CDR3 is TGTGCCAGCAGCCAAACGGGACAGGGCTCTGGAAACACCATATATTTT.